This T cell receptor (beta chain) was sequenced for a study of T cell repertoires in cytomegalovirus infection. In the study overall: Use of recently identified HLA-C-restricted and well-studied HLA-B-restricted CMV epitopes was part of the study.

V lost 6 bases and J lost 4, with 18 bases in between. Germline V gene lookup returns CDR1 MNHEY and CDR2 SMNVEV (reference sequence). The CDR3 is made up of 15 amino acids. Comments on this clonotype: Its specificity is not known.

TCRdb recomputed calls from the reads with MiXCR, one row per CDR3 protein. The data contain a few hundred thousand distinct CDR3 sequences, roughly 28% of them singletons. This TCR derives from a human donor in good health (CMV status not recorded). Some clones in this sample may be carry-over from other donors' samples. The sequencing used cultured PBMCs, collected from culture after CMV antigen stimulation. V gene TRBV27 combines with J gene TRBJ1-2; D perhaps matches TRBD1 (6 bases). The CDR3 region is CASRFLGGLGYGYTF. Written as DNA, the CDR3 is TGTGCCAGCAGATTTCTCGGGGGGCTAGGCTATGGCTACACCTTC.